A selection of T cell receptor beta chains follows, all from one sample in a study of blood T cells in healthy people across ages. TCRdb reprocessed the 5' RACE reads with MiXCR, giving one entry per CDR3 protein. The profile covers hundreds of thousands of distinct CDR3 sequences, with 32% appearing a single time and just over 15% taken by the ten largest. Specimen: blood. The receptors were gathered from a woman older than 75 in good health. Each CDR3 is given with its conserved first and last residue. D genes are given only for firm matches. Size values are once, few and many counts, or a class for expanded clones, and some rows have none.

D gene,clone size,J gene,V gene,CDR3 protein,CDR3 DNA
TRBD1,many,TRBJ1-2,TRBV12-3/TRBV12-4,CASSFGDSYGYTF,TGTGCCAGCAGTTTCGGGGACAGCTATGGCTACACCTTC
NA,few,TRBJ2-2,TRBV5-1,CASSLRQYTGELFF,TGCGCCAGCAGCTTGCGACAGTACACCGGGGAGCTGTTTTTT
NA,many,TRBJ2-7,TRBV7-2,CASSDPVVSYEQYF,TGTGCCAGCAGCGATCCGGTAGTCTCCTACGAGCAGTACTTC
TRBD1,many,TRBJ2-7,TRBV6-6,CASSWTGGFYEQYF,TGTGCCAGCAGTTGGACAGGGGGCTTCTACGAGCAGTACTTC
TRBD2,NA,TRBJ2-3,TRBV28,CASSLGAGDTDTQYF,TGTGCCAGCAGTTTAGGAGCGGGAGACACAGATACGCAGTATTTT
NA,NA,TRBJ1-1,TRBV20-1,CSARVNVFRGEAFF,TGCAGTGCTAGAGTCAACGTTTTTAGGGGTGAAGCTTTCTTT
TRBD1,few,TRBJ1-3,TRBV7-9,CASSRGQNSGNTIYF,TGTGCCAGCAGCCGGGGACAGAACTCTGGAAACACCATATATTTT
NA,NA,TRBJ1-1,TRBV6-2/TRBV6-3,CASSSILQGANTETFF,TGTGCCAGCAGTTCAATCTTACAGGGCGCGAACACTGAAACTTTCTTT
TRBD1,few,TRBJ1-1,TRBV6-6,CASSYYLTGEEAEAFF,TGTGCCAGCAGTTACTACCTTACAGGGGAGGAGGCTGAAGCTTTCTTT
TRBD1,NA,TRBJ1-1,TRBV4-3,CASSQSRTGIGEAFF,TGCGCCAGCAGCCAATCCCGGACAGGGATCGGTGAAGCTTTCTTT
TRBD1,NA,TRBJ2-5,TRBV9,CASSAPGGPPVEQYF,TGTGCCAGCAGCGCCCCAGGGGGCCCCCCTGTAGAGCAGTACTTC
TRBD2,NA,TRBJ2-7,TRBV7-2,CASRIMSGGYEQYF,TGTGCCAGCAGGATAATGAGCGGGGGCTACGAGCAGTACTTC
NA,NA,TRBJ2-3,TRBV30,CAWSASPRTDTQYF,TGTGCCTGGAGCGCTAGCCCCCGCACAGATACGCAGTATTTT
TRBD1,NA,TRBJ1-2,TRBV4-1,CASSLRDRGVTNYGYTF,TGCGCCAGCAGCCTCCGGGACAGGGGGGTCACTAACTATGGCTACACCTTC
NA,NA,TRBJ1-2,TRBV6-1,CATQGMSGYTF,TGTGCCACACAGGGAATGAGTGGCTACACCTTC
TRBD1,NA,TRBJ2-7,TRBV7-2,CASSYGQGGLQYF,TGTGCCAGCAGCTATGGACAGGGAGGCTTGCAGTACTTC
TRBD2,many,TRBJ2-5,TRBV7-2,CASSPGLAGGRETQYF,TGTGCCAGCAGCCCAGGACTAGCGGGGGGGCGGGAGACCCAGTACTTC
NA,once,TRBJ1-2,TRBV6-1,CASTPTGNYGYTF,TGTGCCAGCACCCCAACTGGAAACTATGGCTACACCTTC
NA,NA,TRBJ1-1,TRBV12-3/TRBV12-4,CASSLRRASEAFF,TGTGCCAGCAGTTTACGCAGGGCCAGTGAAGCTTTCTTT
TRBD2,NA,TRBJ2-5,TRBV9,CVSSLVPGGRQETQYF,TGTGTCAGCAGCCTGGTCCCGGGGGGGCGTCAAGAGACCCAGTACTTC
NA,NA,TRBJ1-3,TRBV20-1,CSARDARSVSGNTIYF,TGCAGTGCTAGAGATGCACGGTCGGTCTCTGGAAACACCATATATTTT
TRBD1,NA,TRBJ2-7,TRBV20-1,CSARDGQGASYEQYF,TGCAGTGCTAGAGATGGACAGGGGGCTTCCTACGAGCAGTACTTC
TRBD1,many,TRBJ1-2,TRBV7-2,CASSLAIGDRGKRLYGYTF,TGTGCCAGCAGCTTAGCCATTGGGGACAGGGGGAAGAGGCTCTATGGCTACACCTTC
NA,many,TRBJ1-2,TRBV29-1,CSVNPRGDGYTF,TGCAGCGTTAACCCCAGGGGAGATGGCTACACCTTC
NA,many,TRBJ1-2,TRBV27,CASRPQGISGYTF,TGTGCCAGCAGGCCCCAGGGGATATCTGGCTACACCTTC
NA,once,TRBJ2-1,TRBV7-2,CASSSGRRDNEQFF,TGTGCCAGCAGCTCCGGACGACGTGATAATGAGCAGTTCTTC